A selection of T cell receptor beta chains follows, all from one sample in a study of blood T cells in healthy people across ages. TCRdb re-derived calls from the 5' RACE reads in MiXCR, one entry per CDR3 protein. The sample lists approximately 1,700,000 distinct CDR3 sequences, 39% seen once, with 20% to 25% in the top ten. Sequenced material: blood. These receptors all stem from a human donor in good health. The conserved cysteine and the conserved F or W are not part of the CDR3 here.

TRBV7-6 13 ASSSHPGQLETQY
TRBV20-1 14 STRFSGDREFGVQY
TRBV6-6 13 ASNSAGQIQEAQY
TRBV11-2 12 ASSLAADVYTQY
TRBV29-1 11 SVEVWGGDEQF
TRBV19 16 ASSIRNSGTVITDTQY
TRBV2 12 ASREGQWGRTQY
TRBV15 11 ATSRDGGDEQF
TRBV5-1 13 ATKEGSGGQETQY
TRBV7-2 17 ASSSSGTGHTFYNSPLH
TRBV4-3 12 ASSQGDPGHGYT
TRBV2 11 ASSEGLRNEQF
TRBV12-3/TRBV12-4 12 ASSFGTGNCGYT
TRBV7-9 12 ASSFRQVNEKLF
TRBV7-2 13 VSSLKTGGDSPLH
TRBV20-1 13 SASTIAGGQETQY
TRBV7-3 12 ASSLGGRASEQY
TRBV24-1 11 ATSDPNYNEQY
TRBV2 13 AGRTHRGDKNIQY
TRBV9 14 ASSVGAVSYNSPLH
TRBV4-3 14 ASSPRPDPYGDTQY
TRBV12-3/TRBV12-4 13 ASRSSGSVADTQY
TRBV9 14 ASSVYSGGASNEQF
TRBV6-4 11 ASSPTSTGERF
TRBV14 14 ASSHFEGGHYNEQY
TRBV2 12 ASSEGWGEETQY
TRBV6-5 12 ASGRGFYSDTQY
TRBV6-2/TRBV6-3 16 TSSPRPGQGRSSTEAF
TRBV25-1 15 ASSEFPLGQGTNEQY
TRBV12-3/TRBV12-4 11 ASMAGSYNEQF
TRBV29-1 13 SVEDSGGAENEQF
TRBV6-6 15 ASRGQGNSERMETQY
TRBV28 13 ASSSSGGPVETQY
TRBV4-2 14 ASSHQHTRGRETQY
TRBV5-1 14 ASSLAPTGGSYEQY
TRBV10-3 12 AITTMGQGARAF
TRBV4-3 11 ASSPGGANEQY
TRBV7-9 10 ASSNHLYEQY
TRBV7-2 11 ASSPAGAGEQY
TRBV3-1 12 ASSQVSNNQPQH
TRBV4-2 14 ASSQEPPESVGIQY
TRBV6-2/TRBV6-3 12 ASSYQRDEGTQY
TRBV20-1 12 SARGFGVLQPQH
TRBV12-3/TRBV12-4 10 ASGPVTDTQY
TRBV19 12 ASSIAGTSGGYT
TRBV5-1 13 ANPTAIYSNQPQH
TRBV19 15 ASSTLRPTQTNTEAF
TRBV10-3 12 AISETQGTTEAF